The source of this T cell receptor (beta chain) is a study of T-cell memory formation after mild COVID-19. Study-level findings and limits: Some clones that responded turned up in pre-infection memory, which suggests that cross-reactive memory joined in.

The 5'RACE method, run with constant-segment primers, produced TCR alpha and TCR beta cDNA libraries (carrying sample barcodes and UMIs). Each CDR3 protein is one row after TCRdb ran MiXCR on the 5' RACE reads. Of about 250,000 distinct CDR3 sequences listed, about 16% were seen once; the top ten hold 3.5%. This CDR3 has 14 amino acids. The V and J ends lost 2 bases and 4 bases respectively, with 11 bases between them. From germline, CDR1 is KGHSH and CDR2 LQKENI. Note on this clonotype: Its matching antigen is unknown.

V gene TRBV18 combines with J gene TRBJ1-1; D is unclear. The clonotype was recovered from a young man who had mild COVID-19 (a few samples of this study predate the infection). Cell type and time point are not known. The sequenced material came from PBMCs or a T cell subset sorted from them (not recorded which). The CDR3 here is CASSPGIRGTEAFF. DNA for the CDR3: TGTGCCAGCTCACCAGGGATCCGTGGCACTGAAGCTTTCTTT.